Described below is a single T cell receptor beta chain sequence and its context. The sample originates from a study of control samples from healthy donors and cancer patients. Germline CDR1 LGHDT, CDR2 YNNKEL (reference sequence). The CDR3 spans 12 residues. V lost 4 bases and J lost 5, with 9 bases in between. Assay used: immunoSEQ multiplex PCR; TCRdb lists only in-frame clones, some missing. The repertoire holds some 410,000 clones, 80% to 95% seen once, with approximately 6.3% in the top ten. V usage is TRBV3-1 (or the pseudogene TRBV3-2) and J usage is TRBJ2-7; D uncertain. The TCR sequence derives from a man aged 35 to 55 with head and neck cancer. Specimen: PBMCs. CDR3 loop: CASSRVAHEQYF. The CDR3 DNA sequence: TGTGCCAGCAGCCGCGTAGCCCACGAGCAGTACTTC.